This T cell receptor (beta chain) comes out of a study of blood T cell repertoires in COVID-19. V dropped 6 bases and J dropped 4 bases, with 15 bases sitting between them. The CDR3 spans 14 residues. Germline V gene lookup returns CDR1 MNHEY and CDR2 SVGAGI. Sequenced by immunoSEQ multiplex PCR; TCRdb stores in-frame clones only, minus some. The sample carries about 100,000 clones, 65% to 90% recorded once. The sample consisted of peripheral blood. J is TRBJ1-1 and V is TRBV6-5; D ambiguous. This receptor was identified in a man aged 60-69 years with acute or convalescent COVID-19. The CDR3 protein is CASRVGSGVTEAFF. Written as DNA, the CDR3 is TGTGCCAGCAGGGTAGGGTCGGGAGTCACTGAAGCTTTCTTT.